These T cell receptor beta chains were read from a single sample in a study of blood T cell repertoires in COVID-19. Assay: immunoSEQ multiplex PCR; the TCRdb copy retains only in-frame clones and omits some. The sample has roughly 100,000 clones; about 83% are singletons. Sequenced sample: peripheral blood. The receptor set was obtained from a man aged 35 to 55 with active or convalescent COVID-19. CDR3s include the opening cysteine and the closing phenylalanine or tryptophan. D genes are given only for firm matches. A row's size may be missing; if present it is once, few, many or a size class.

d_gene,abundance,v_gene,j_gene,CDR3aa,CDR3nt
NA,NA,TRBV6-5,TRBJ1-3,CASSYSYRAGNTIYF,TGTGCCAGCAGTTACTCGTACAGGGCTGGAAACACCATATATTTT
NA,NA,TRBV14,TRBJ1-6,CASSLQVTGHSPLHF,TGTGCCAGCAGCCTACAAGTGACAGGTCATTCACCCCTCCACTTT
NA,once,TRBV2,TRBJ2-2,CASRVTANTGELFF,TGTGCCAGCAGGGTTACAGCTAACACCGGGGAGCTGTTTTTT
NA,NA,TRBV5-1,TRBJ1-4,CASSFQGVYNEKLFF,TGCGCCAGCAGCTTCCAGGGCGTATATAATGAAAAACTGTTTTTT
TRBD1,NA,TRBV6-4,TRBJ1-5,CASSETGGVQPQHF,TGTGCCAGCAGTGAAACAGGGGGCGTTCAGCCCCAGCATTTT
TRBD2,NA,TRBV29-1,TRBJ2-1,CITRGTSGGSDEQFF,TGCATCACCCGAGGTACTAGCGGGGGGTCGGATGAGCAGTTCTTC
TRBD1,once,TRBV18,TRBJ1-1,CASSPPGQGNTEAFF,TGTGCCAGCTCACCTCCGGGACAGGGGAACACTGAAGCTTTCTTT
TRBD1,NA,TRBV9,TRBJ1-2,CASSDTGTGIHGYTF,TGTGCCAGCAGCGACACCGGGACAGGGATTCATGGCTACACCTTC
NA,NA,TRBV10-3,TRBJ2-7,CAISADNSYEQYF,TGTGCCATCAGTGCGGACAATTCCTACGAGCAGTACTTC
TRBD2,NA,TRBV29-1,TRBJ2-3,CSVDLAGSTDTQYF,TGCAGCGTTGACCTAGCGGGTAGCACAGATACGCAGTATTTT
NA,NA,TRBV10-3,TRBJ1-1,CAISESRLEAFF,TGTGCCATCAGTGAGTCGAGGCTTGAAGCTTTCTTT
NA,NA,TRBV10-3,TRBJ2-7,CAISGPLSHEQYF,TGTGCCATCAGTGGCCCCCTGAGCCACGAGCAGTACTTC
NA,NA,TRBV6-1,TRBJ1-1,CASSASGGKMNTEAFF,TGTGCCAGCAGTGCCTCCGGAGGAAAGATGAACACTGAAGCTTTCTTT
NA,NA,TRBV14,TRBJ1-5,CASSQSGQPQHF,TGTGCCAGCAGCCAGTCGGGTCAGCCCCAGCATTTT
TRBD1,NA,TRBV10-3,TRBJ2-6,CAISATGTGSLSGANVLTF,TGTGCCATCAGTGCCACCGGGACAGGGAGTCTCTCTGGGGCCAACGTCCTGACTTTC
NA,once,TRBV18,TRBJ1-5,CASSQGGGNQPQHF,TGTGCCAGCTCACAGGGGGGGGGCAATCAGCCCCAGCATTTT
NA,NA,TRBV7-2,TRBJ1-1,CASSFGQGKTEAFF,TGTGCCAGCAGCTTCGGCCAGGGAAAGACTGAAGCTTTCTTT
TRBD1,NA,TRBV19,TRBJ1-5,CASSRDRDRQPQHF,TGTGCCAGTAGCCGGGACAGGGATAGACAGCCCCAGCATTTT
TRBD2,NA,TRBV12-5,TRBJ2-5,CASGSLAGGPETQYF,TGTGCTAGTGGTTCTCTAGCGGGGGGGCCAGAGACCCAGTACTTC
NA,NA,TRBV14,TRBJ2-6,CASSPSGANVLTF,TGTGCCAGCAGCCCTTCGGGGGCCAACGTCCTGACTTTC
NA,NA,TRBV30,TRBJ1-2,CAWSVRGDGYTF,TGTGCCTGGAGTGTAAGAGGAGATGGCTACACCTTC
TRBD2,NA,TRBV2,TRBJ2-5,CASSEFSGKQETQYF,TGTGCCAGCAGTGAGTTCAGCGGGAAACAAGAGACCCAGTACTTC
TRBD2,NA,TRBV4-1,TRBJ2-2,CASSQGLAGGTGELFF,TGCGCCAGCAGCCAAGGACTAGCGGGGGGTACCGGGGAGCTGTTTTTT
NA,NA,TRBV11-2,TRBJ2-3,CASSPHSDTQYF,TGTGCCAGCAGCCCCCACTCAGATACGCAGTATTTT
TRBD2,NA,TRBV5-6,TRBJ2-7,CASSRWSGGRSVEQYF,TGTGCCAGCAGCCGCTGGAGCGGGGGACGTTCTGTCGAGCAGTACTTC
TRBD1,NA,TRBV18,TRBJ1-1,CASSPPQGAGTEAFF,TGTGCCAGCTCACCACCACAGGGGGCAGGCACTGAAGCTTTCTTT
TRBD1,NA,TRBV24-1,TRBJ1-5,CATSDDRVDGFNQPQHF,TGTGCCACCAGTGATGACAGGGTAGATGGGTTCAATCAGCCCCAGCATTTT
NA,NA,TRBV5-6,TRBJ2-4,CASLSGEAKNIQYF,TGTGCCAGTCTGTCGGGGGAAGCCAAAAACATTCAGTACTTC
NA,NA,TRBV24-1,TRBJ1-6,CATSEGSNNSPLHF,TGTGCCACCAGTGAGGGCTCTAATAATTCACCCCTCCACTTT
NA,NA,TRBV5-4,TRBJ1-1,CASSLGTELNTEAFF,TGTGCCAGCAGCTTGGGGACAGAGCTGAACACTGAAGCTTTCTTT
NA,NA,TRBV18,TRBJ1-3,CASSHDPGVGNTIYF,TGTGCCAGCTCACACGACCCAGGGGTCGGAAACACCATATATTTT
NA,NA,TRBV7-3,TRBJ1-2,CASSLDPGSYGYTF,TGTGCCAGCAGCTTAGACCCGGGGAGTTATGGCTACACCTTC
NA,NA,TRBV7-3,TRBJ2-1,CASSLRLAEQFF,TGTGCCAGCAGCTTAAGGCTAGCCGAGCAGTTCTTC
NA,NA,TRBV7-2,TRBJ1-1,CASSLAGTLNTEAFF,TGTGCCAGCAGCTTAGCCGGGACTTTGAACACTGAAGCTTTCTTT
NA,once,TRBV6-5,TRBJ2-7,CASCPTFTAYEQYF,TGTGCCAGCTGCCCGACTTTCACCGCCTACGAGCAGTACTTC
TRBD2,NA,TRBV7-2,TRBJ2-2,CASSLVGTSDTGELFF,TGTGCCAGCAGCTTAGTAGGGACTAGTGACACCGGGGAGCTGTTTTTT
NA,NA,TRBV11-3,TRBJ1-1,CASSLGGEMNTEAFF,TGTGCCAGCAGCTTAGGCGGGGAGATGAACACTGAAGCTTTCTTT
TRBD1,NA,TRBV30,TRBJ1-1,CAWSRGDRNTEAFF,TGTGCCTGGAGCCGAGGGGACAGGAACACTGAAGCTTTCTTT
TRBD1,NA,TRBV6-5,TRBJ1-1,CASRSLKGAGTEAFF,TGTGCCAGCAGGAGCCTAAAGGGGGCTGGTACTGAAGCTTTCTTT
NA,once,TRBV18,TRBJ2-1,CASSPNRYLHNEQFF,TGTGCCAGCTCACCGAACCGCTATCTCCACAATGAGCAGTTCTTC
NA,NA,TRBV7-9,TRBJ1-1,CASSSPTGGVNTEAFF,TGTGCCAGCAGCTCCCCCACCGGAGGGGTGAACACTGAAGCTTTCTTT
NA,NA,TRBV18,TRBJ2-3,CASSPTGGASSTDTQYF,TGTGCCAGCTCACCAACCGGAGGGGCTTCTAGCACAGATACGCAGTATTTT
NA,NA,TRBV2,TRBJ1-1,CATQARGPRTEAFF,TGTGCCACCCAGGCGAGAGGGCCCCGCACTGAAGCTTTCTTT
TRBD1,NA,TRBV7-9,TRBJ1-5,CASSPDRGRSNQPQHF,TGTGCCAGCAGCCCGGACAGGGGAAGAAGCAATCAGCCCCAGCATTTT
TRBD1,once,TRBV19,TRBJ2-7,CASSEGQGWNEQYF,TGTGCCAGTAGTGAAGGACAGGGGTGGAACGAGCAGTACTTC
TRBD1,NA,TRBV5-4,TRBJ1-2,CASRMNDRGNYGYTF,TGTGCCAGCAGGATGAACGACAGGGGGAACTATGGCTACACCTTC
TRBD1,NA,TRBV19,TRBJ1-1,CASGITGEVSTEAFF,TGTGCCAGTGGAATAACAGGGGAGGTGAGCACTGAAGCTTTCTTT
NA,NA,TRBV28,TRBJ1-4,CASSNAGPTAVNEKLFF,TGTGCCAGCAGTAACGCAGGGCCAACGGCCGTTAATGAAAAACTGTTTTTT
NA,NA,TRBV10-1,TRBJ1-1,CASSESRATRDTEAFF,TGCGCCAGCAGTGAGTCAAGGGCCACGAGGGACACTGAAGCTTTCTTT
TRBD1,once,TRBV5-6,TRBJ1-1,CASSETGMGNTEAFF,TGTGCCAGCAGCGAGACAGGGATGGGGAACACTGAAGCTTTCTTT
NA,NA,TRBV3-1/TRBV3-2,TRBJ1-2,CASSPRERSSYTF,TGTGCCAGCAGCCCCCGGGAACGAAGCAGCTACACCTTC
NA,few,TRBV7-2,TRBJ2-7,CASSLLYEQYF,TGTGCCAGCAGCTTACTCTACGAGCAGTACTTC
TRBD1,NA,TRBV15,TRBJ2-7,CATSRDKGAAYEQYF,TGTGCCACCAGCAGAGATAAGGGGGCGGCCTACGAGCAGTACTTC
NA,NA,TRBV5-6,TRBJ2-5,CASSLKEVAQFYF,TGTGCCAGCAGCTTGAAGGAGGTAGCCCAATTTTACTTC
NA,few,TRBV12-2,TRBJ1-5,CASRVPGTGDNQPQHF,TGTGCAAGTCGCGTTCCCGGGACAGGGGACAATCAGCCCCAGCATTTT